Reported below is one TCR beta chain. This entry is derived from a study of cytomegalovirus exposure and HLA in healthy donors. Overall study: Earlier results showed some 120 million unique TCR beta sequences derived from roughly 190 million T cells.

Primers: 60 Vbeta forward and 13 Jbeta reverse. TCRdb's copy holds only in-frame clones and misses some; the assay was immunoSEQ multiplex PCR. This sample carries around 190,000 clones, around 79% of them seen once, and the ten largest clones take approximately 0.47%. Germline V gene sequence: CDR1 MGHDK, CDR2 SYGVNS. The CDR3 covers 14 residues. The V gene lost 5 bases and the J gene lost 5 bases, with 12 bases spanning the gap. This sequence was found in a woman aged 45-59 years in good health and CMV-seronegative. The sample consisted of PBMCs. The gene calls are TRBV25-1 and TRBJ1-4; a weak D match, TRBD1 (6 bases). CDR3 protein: CASSITGTNEKLFF. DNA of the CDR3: TGTGCCAGCAGTATAACAGGGACGAATGAAAAACTGTTTTTT.